This T cell receptor beta chain was found in a study of blood T cell repertoires in COVID-19. Across the whole study: PBMCs, B-cell-depleted T cells, or T cells were the source of the cDNA or gDNA that made up the material.

Trimming removed 5 bases from V and 2 bases from J, with 11 bases in between. The CDR3 length is 14 residues. Germline assignment: CDR1 SEHNR and CDR2 FQNEAQ (reference sequence). The authors' processing: Scientists estimated how many nucleated cells there were by amplifying reference gene primers. Repertoires were generated with immunoSEQ multiplex PCR, while TCRdb's copy carries only in-frame clones and drops some. The V and J calls and clone size are taken from that table; D and trimming were inferred from the DNA. This sample yields approximately 61,000 clones, of which around 80% are seen a single time; approximately 6% belongs to the top ten.

The chain recombines TRBV7-9 with TRBJ2-3; D uncertain. Sequenced input: peripheral blood. The sequence was collected from a woman in her 70s with acute or convalescent COVID-19. The CDR3 loop reads CASSQDRNTDTQYF. The DNA for the CDR3 is TGTGCCAGCAGCCAGGATAGAAACACAGATACGCAGTATTTT.